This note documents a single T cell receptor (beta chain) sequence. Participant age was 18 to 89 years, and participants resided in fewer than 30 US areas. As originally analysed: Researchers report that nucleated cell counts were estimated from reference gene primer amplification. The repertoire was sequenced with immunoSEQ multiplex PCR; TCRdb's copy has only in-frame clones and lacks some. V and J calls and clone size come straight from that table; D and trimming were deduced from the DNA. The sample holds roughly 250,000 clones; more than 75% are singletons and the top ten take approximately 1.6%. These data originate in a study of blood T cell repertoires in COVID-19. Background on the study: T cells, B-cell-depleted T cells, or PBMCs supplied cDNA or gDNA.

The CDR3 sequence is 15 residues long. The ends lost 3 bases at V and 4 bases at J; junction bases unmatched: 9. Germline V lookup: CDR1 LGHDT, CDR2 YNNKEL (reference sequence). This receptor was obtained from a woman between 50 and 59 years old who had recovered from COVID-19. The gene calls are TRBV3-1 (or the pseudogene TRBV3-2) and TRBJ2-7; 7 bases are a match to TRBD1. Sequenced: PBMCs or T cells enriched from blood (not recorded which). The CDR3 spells CASSHGQVSIYEQYF. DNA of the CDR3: TGTGCCAGCAGCCACGGACAGGTTAGCATATACGAGCAGTACTTC.